This T cell receptor (beta chain) was captured by sequencing in a study of blood T cell repertoires in COVID-19. Assay used: immunoSEQ multiplex PCR; TCRdb lists only in-frame clones, some missing. The repertoire includes more than 400,000 clones, roughly 88% of them detected once, and 3% to 3.5% sits in the top ten. Germline assignment: CDR1 SGHTA and CDR2 FQGNSA. Germline trimming cut 1 base from V and 1 base from J; bases unmatched to any gene: 6. The CDR3 length is 16 residues. The sample was peripheral blood. The chain joins TRBV7-2 to TRBJ2-5, with 7 bases aligning to TRBD2. The receptor's source is a human donor in a cohort sampled during active COVID-19. CDR3 residues: CASSLVTGGPQETQYF. In DNA form, the CDR3 reads TGTGCCAGCAGCTTAGTCACGGGGGGACCCCAAGAGACCCAGTACTTC.